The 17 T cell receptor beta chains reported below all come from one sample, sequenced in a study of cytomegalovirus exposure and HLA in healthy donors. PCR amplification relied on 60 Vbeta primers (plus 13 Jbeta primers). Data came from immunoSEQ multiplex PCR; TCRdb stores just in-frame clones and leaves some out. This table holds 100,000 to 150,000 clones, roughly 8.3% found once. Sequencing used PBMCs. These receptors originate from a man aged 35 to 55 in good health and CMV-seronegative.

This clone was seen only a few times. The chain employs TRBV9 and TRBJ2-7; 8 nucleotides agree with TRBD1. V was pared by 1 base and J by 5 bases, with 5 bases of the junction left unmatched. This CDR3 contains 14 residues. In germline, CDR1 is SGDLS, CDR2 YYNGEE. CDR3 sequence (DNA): TGTGCCAGCAGCGTAAGGACAGGGCGGCACGAGCAGTACTTC. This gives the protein CASSVRTGRHEQYF.

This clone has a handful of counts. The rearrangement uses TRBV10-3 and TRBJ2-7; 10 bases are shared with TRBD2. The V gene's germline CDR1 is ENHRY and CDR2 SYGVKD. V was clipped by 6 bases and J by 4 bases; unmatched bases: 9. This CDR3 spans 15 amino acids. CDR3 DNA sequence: TGTGCCATCAGGCCTGGGCTAGCGGGGGTTTACGAGCAGTACTTC. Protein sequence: CAIRPGLAGVYEQYF.

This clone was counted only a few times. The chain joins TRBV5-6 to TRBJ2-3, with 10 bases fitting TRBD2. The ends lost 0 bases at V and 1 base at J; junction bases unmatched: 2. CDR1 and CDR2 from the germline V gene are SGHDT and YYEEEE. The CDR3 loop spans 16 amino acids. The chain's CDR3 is CASSLAGTSGTDTQYF. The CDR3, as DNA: TGTGCCAGCAGCTTGGCCGGGACTAGCGGCACAGATACGCAGTATTTT. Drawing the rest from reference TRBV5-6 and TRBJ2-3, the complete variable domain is DAGVTQSPTHLIKTRGQQVTLRCSPKSGHDTVSWYQQALGQGPQFIFQYYEEEERQRGNFPDRFSGHQFPNYSSELNVNALLLGDSALYLCASSLAGTSGTDTQYFGPGTRLTVL.

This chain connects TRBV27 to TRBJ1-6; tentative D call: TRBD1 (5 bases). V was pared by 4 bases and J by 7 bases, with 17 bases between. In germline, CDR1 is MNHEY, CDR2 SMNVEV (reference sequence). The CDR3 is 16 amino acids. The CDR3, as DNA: TGTGCCAGCAGTTCCCTGGGGCGGCCCGTCAATTCACCCCTCCACTTT. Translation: CASSSLGRPVNSPLHF.

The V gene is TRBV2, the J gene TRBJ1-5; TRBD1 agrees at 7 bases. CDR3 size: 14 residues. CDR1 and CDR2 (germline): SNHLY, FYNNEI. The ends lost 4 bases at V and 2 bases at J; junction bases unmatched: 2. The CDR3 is CASSGDRGNQPQHF. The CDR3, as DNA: TGTGCCAGCAGTGGCGACAGGGGCAATCAGCCCCAGCATTTT. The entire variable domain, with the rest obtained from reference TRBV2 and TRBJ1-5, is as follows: EPEVTQTPSHQVTQMGQEVILRCVPISNHLYFYWYRQILGQKVEFLVSFYNNEISEKSEIFDDQFSVERPDGSNFTLKIRSTKLEDSAMYFCASSGDRGNQPQHFGDGTRLSIL.

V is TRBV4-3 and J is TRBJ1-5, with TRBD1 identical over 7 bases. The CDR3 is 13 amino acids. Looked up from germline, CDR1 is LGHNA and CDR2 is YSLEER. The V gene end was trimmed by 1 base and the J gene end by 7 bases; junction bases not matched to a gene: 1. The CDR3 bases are TGCGCCAGCAGCCAAGCACAGGGGCAGCCCCAGCATTTT. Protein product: CASSQAQGQPQHF.

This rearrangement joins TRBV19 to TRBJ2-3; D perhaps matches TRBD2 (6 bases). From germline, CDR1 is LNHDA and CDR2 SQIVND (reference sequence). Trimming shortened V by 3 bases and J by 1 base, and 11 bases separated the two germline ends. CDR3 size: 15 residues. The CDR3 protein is CASSIAASGTDTQYF. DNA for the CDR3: TGTGCCAGTAGTATTGCGGCTAGCGGCACAGATACGCAGTATTTT.

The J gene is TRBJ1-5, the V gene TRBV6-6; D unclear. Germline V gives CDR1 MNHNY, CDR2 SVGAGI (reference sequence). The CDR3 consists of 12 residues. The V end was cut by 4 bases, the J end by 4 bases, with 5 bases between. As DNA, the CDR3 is TGTGCCAGCAGTTCTCCTAATCAGCCCCAGCATTTT. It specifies CASSSPNQPQHF.

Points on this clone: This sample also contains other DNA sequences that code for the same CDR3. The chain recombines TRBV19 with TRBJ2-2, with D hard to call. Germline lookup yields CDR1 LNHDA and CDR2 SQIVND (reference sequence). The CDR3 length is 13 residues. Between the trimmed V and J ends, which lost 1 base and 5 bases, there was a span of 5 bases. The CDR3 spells CASSIGSTGELFF. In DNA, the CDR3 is TGTGCCAGTAGTATAGGTTCGACCGGGGAGCTGTTTTTT.

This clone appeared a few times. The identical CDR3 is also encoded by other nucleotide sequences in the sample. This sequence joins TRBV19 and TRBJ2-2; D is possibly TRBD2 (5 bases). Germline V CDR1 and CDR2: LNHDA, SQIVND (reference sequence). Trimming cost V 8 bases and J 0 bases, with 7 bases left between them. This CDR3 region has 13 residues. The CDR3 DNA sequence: TGTGCCAGTCGGGGTGCGAACACCGGGGAGCTGTTTTTT. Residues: CASRGANTGELFF.

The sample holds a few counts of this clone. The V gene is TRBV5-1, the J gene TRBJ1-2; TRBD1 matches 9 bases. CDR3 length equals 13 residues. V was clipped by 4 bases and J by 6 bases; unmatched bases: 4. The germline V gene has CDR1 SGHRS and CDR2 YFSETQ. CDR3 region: CASSEGQGDGYTF. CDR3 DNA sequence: TGCGCCAGCAGCGAGGGACAGGGCGATGGCTACACCTTC. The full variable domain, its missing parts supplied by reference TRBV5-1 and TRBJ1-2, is KAGVTQTPRYLIKTRGQQVTLSCSPISGHRSVSWYQQTPGQGLQFLFEYFSETQRNKGNFPGRFSGRQFSNSRSEMNVSTLELGDSALYLCASSEGQGDGYTFGSGTRLTVV.

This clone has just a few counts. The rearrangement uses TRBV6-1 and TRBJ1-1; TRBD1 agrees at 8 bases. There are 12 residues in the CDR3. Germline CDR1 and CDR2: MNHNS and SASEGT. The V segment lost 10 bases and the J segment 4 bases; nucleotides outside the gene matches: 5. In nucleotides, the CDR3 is TGTGCCACCCGGACAGGGATCACTGAAGCTTTCTTT. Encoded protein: CATRTGITEAFF.

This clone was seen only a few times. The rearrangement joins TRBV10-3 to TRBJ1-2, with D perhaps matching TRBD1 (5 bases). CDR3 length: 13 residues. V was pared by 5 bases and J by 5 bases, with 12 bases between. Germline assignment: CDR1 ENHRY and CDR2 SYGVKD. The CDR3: CAISPDRRYGYTF. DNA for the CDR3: TGTGCCATCAGTCCCGACAGAAGGTATGGCTACACCTTC.

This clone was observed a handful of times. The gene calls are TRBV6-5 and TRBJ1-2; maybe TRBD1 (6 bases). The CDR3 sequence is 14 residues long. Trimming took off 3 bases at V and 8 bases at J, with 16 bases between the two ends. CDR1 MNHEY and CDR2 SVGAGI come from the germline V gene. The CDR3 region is CASSYGQPLGGYTF. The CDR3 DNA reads TGTGCCAGCAGTTATGGACAGCCCCTGGGAGGCTACACCTTC.

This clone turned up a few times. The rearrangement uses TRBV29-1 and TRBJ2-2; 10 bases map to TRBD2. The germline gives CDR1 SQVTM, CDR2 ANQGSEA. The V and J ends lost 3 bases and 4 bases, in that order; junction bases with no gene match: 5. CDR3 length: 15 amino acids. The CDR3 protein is CSVEKRGGGTGELFF. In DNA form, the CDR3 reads TGCAGCGTTGAGAAGCGGGGGGGAGGCACCGGGGAGCTGTTTTTT.

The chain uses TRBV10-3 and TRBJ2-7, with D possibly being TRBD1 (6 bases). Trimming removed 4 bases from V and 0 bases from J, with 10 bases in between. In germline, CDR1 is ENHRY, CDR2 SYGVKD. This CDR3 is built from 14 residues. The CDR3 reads CAISVGDNSYEQYF. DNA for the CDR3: TGTGCCATCAGTGTGGGGGACAACTCCTACGAGCAGTACTTC.

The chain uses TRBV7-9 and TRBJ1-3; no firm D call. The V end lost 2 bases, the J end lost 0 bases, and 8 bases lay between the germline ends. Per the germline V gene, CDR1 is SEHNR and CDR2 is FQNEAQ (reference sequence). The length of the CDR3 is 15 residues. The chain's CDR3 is CASSLSGGSGNTIYF. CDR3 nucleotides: TGTGCCAGCAGCTTAAGTGGAGGCTCTGGAAACACCATATATTTT.